This paragraph covers one T cell receptor (beta chain) sequence. This entry is derived from a study of blood T cell repertoires in COVID-19. Whole-study context: There were acute and convalescent COVID-19 samples, and they came from the United States, Italy and Spain.

Sequencing used immunoSEQ multiplex PCR; TCRdb keeps in-frame clones, though not all of them. The sample carries about 79,000 clones, about 89% recorded once. CDR1 and CDR2 (germline): LNHDA, SQIVND (reference sequence). The CDR3 totals 17 residues. Trimming left V 10 bases short and J 6 bases short, with 28 bases between. The source material was peripheral blood. The chain couples TRBV19 to TRBJ1-5, with a tentative D call TRBD1 (6 bases). This TCR derives from an older man with active or convalescent COVID-19. The CDR3 coding sequence is TGTGCCATCATACCGGGACCGGAGCGGGGGGCAATTCAGCCCCAGCATTTT. Encoded protein: CAIIPGPERGAIQPQHF. Looking up the rest from reference TRBV19 and TRBJ1-5 gives the full variable domain: DGGITQSPKYLFRKEGQNVTLSCEQNLNHDAMYWYRQDPGQGLRLIYYSQIVNDFQKGDIAEGYSVSREKKESFPLTVTSAQKNPTAFYLCAIIPGPERGAIQPQHFGDGTRLSIL.